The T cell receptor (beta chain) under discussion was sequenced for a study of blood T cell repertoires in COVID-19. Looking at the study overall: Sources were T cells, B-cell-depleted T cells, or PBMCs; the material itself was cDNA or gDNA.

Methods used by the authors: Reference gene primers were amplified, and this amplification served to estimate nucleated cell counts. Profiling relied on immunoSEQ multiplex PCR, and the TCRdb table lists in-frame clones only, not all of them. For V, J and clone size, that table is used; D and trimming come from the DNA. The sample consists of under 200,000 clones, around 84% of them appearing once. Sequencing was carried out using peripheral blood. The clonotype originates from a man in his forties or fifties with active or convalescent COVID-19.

CDR3 in amino acids: CASSQGVGPQGYEQYF. Here the CDR3 DNA reads TGTGCCAGCAGCCAAGGAGTCGGCCCCCAGGGCTACGAGCAGTACTTC. J is TRBJ2-7 and V is TRBV3-1 (or the pseudogene TRBV3-2); TRBD1 is a possible D gene (5 bases). V dropped 1 base and J dropped 3 bases, with 16 bases sitting between them. In germline, CDR1 is LGHDT, CDR2 YNNKEL (reference sequence). CDR3 length: 16 amino acids.